This T cell receptor (beta chain) was captured in a study of blood T cell repertoires in COVID-19. The assay was immunoSEQ multiplex PCR, and TCRdb's table has in-frame clones only and misses some. Found here are tens of thousands of clones, more than 65% of them singletons; the top ten hold around 12%. V dropped 5 bases and J dropped 2; count of bases not matched to a gene: 11. Germline V gene data show CDR1 as MGHDK and CDR2 as SYGVNS. The CDR3 sequence is 17 residues long. Specimen: peripheral blood. The TCR comes from a man older than 75 with acute or convalescent COVID-19. The genes are TRBV25-1 and TRBJ2-5; TRBD2 agrees at 10 bases. CDR3 nucleotide sequence: TGTGCCAGCAGTAAAGCAGGAGCGGGGGGGCGGCAAGAGACCCAGTACTTC. Its translation: CASSKAGAGGRQETQYF.